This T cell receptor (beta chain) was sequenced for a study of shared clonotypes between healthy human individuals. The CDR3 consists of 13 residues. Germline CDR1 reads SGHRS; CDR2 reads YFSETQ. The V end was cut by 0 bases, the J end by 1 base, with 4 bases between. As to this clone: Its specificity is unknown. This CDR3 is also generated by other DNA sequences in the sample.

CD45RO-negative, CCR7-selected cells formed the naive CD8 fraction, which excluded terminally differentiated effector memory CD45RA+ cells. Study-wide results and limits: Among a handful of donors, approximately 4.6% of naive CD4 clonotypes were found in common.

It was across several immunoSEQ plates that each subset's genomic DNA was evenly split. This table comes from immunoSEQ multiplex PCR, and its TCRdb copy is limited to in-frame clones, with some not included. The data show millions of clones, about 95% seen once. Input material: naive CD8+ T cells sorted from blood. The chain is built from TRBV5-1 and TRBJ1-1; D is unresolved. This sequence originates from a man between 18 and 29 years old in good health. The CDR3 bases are TGCGCCAGCAGCTTGGGGACGAACACTGAAGCTTTCTTT. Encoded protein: CASSLGTNTEAFF.